This T cell receptor (beta chain) emerged from a study of blood T cell repertoires in COVID-19. As for the study in general: Donors in the United States, Italy and Spain gave samples during acute or convalescent COVID-19. T cells, B-cell-depleted T cells, or PBMCs supplied cDNA or gDNA.

The data were produced by immunoSEQ multiplex PCR, yet TCRdb's version contains in-frame clones alone and is incomplete. The sample holds 70,000 to 90,000 clones; around nine tenths are singletons and the top ten take about 7%. The source is a human donor in a cohort sampled during active COVID-19. Sequencing used peripheral blood.

The chain's CDR3 is CASSLGYGVEGVSSGNTIYF. Here the CDR3 DNA reads TGTGCCAGCAGCTTGGGGTATGGTGTAGAGGGAGTAAGCTCTGGAAACACCATATATTTT. The V gene is TRBV5-4, the J gene TRBJ1-3; D remains unclear. Germline V gene lookup returns CDR1 SGHNT and CDR2 YYREEE (reference sequence). Trimming took 0 bases from V and 0 from J, leaving 22 bases between them. CDR3 length: 20 amino acids.